The clone carrying this TCR beta chain was recorded many times. Its antigen is not known. MiXCR, run by TCRdb on the multiplex PCR reads, gives a single entry per CDR3 protein. The sample yields 20,000 to 25,000 distinct CDR3 sequences, about 70% seen once. The entry originates in a study of breast tumors, draining lymph nodes, adjacent tissues. Germline CDR1 GTSNPN, CDR2 SVGIG (reference sequence). This CDR3 contains 16 residues. Germline trimming cut 4 bases from V and 7 bases from J; bases unmatched to any gene: 13. Overall study findings and caveats: Tumor repertoires ranked between lymph nodes and nontumor tissue in diversity, with V and J gene preferences.

The TCR comes from a female donor with breast cancer. Some clones in this sample may be carry-over from other donors' samples. What was sequenced was tumor-adjacent breast tissue. The rearrangement links TRBV30 to TRBJ2-2; TRBD1 agrees at 9 bases. DNA for the CDR3: TGTGCCTGGACTGTAACCCCGGGACAGGGAATCGGGGAGCTGTTTTTT. Protein: CAWTVTPGQGIGELFF.